A single sample gave rise to the 20 T cell receptor beta chains below, sequenced in a study of PD-L1 blockade in urothelial cancer. Generated by immunoSEQ multiplex PCR, the TCRdb table keeps only in-frame clones and is missing some. Among some 120,000 clones listed, around 89% were seen once. Time point indicated: peripheral blood 6 weeks after treatment start. The source material was PBMCs, sampled around atezolizumab (anti-PD-L1) treatment. The source of these receptors is a man aged 60 to 69 with urothelial cancer.

This CDR3 is CASSVLNTDTQYF. CDR3 bases: TGTGCCAGCAGCGTTTTAAACACAGATACGCAGTATTTT. The chain uses TRBV9 and TRBJ2-3, with no clear D. V lost 2 bases, J lost 2 bases, and 6 bases lay in between. Looked up from germline, CDR1 is SGDLS and CDR2 is YYNGEE. There are 13 residues in the CDR3.

This chain joins TRBV19 and TRBJ1-1; 9 bases map to TRBD1. V trimming: 7 bases; J trimming: 4 bases; junction bases outside the gene matches: 7. Germline V gene lookup returns CDR1 LNHDA and CDR2 SQIVND (reference sequence). The CDR3 covers 14 residues. The CDR3 DNA follows: TGTGCCAGTACCCCGACAGGGGGGAGCACTGAAGCTTTCTTT. It encodes CASTPTGGSTEAFF.

This chain links TRBV6-1 with TRBJ1-3, with D hard to call. This CDR3 has 16 residues. Germline values: CDR1 MNHNS, CDR2 SASEGT. V gave up 4 bases and J gave up 0 bases, with 13 bases separating them. CDR3 loop: CASSGVITSSGNTIYF. The CDR3 nucleotides are TGTGCCAGCAGTGGAGTGATCACGAGCTCTGGAAACACCATATATTTT.

The chain has TRBV9 and TRBJ1-2, with D possibly TRBD1 on 6 matching bases. With 0 bases removed from V and 4 bases from J, the gap between germline ends came to 13 bases. Germline V gene lookup returns CDR1 SGDLS and CDR2 YYNGEE. CDR3 length equals 15 residues. This chain's CDR3 is CASSVGSGASYGYTF. The CDR3 nucleotides are TGTGCCAGCAGCGTAGGGTCAGGGGCTAGCTATGGCTACACCTTC.

The J gene is TRBJ2-7, the V gene TRBV28; a weak D match, TRBD2 (6 bases). Trimming took 5 bases from V and 2 from J, leaving 19 bases between them. The CDR3 covers 16 residues. Germline V lookup: CDR1 MDHEN, CDR2 SYDVKM. The CDR3 region is CASSELGLKRTYEQYF. CDR3 sequence (DNA): TGTGCCAGCAGTGAGTTGGGACTGAAGAGGACCTACGAGCAGTACTTC.

The chain is built from TRBV30 and TRBJ2-5, with a tentative D call TRBD1 (6 bases). The CDR3 is 17 residues long. Germline CDR1 GTSNPN, CDR2 SVGIG (reference sequence). Trimming cost V 1 base and J 6 bases, with 24 bases left between them. The CDR3 region is CAWSGDGLGAALKTQYF. The CDR3 coding sequence is TGTGCCTGGAGTGGAGACGGGCTGGGGGCCGCTTTGAAGACCCAGTACTTC.

This rearrangement joins TRBV5-6 to TRBJ1-1; TRBD1 matches 7 bases. In germline, CDR1 is SGHDT, CDR2 YYEEEE. J gave up 8 bases and V 4 bases, and 8 bases lay outside the gene matches. The CDR3 has 13 residues. CDR3 coding DNA: TGTGCCAGCAGCCCCGCCCGGGACAGAGAAGCTTTCTTT. Protein product: CASSPARDREAFF.

This clone appeared once. The chain employs TRBV5-1 and TRBJ2-5; no clear D. The CDR3 has 14 amino acids. Trimming removed 0 bases at V and 1 base at J, with 7 bases between. Germline CDR1 SGHRS, CDR2 YFSETQ. CDR3 amino acids: CASSLAVAQETQYF. As DNA, the CDR3 is TGCGCCAGCAGCTTGGCAGTTGCCCAAGAGACCCAGTACTTC. The whole variable domain, filled in from reference TRBV5-1 and TRBJ2-5, reads KAGVTQTPRYLIKTRGQQVTLSCSPISGHRSVSWYQQTPGQGLQFLFEYFSETQRNKGNFPGRFSGRQFSNSRSEMNVSTLELGDSALYLCASSLAVAQETQYFGPGTRLLVL.

This sequence joins TRBV18 and TRBJ2-2; a weak D match, TRBD1 (5 bases). Germline values: CDR1 KGHSH, CDR2 LQKENI. Trimming removed 5 bases at V and 0 bases at J, with 10 bases between. This CDR3 contains 15 residues. The CDR3 sequence is CASSRTPANTGELFF. The CDR3 bases are TGTGCCAGCTCAAGGACACCAGCGAACACCGGGGAGCTGTTTTTT.

The J gene is TRBJ2-3, the V gene TRBV19; TRBD2 aligns across 10 bases. The CDR3 is made up of 15 amino acids. Germline CDR1 reads LNHDA; CDR2 reads SQIVND (reference sequence). The V segment lost 6 bases and the J segment 2 bases; nucleotides outside the gene matches: 5. CDR3 DNA: TGTGCCAGTAGACCGACTAGCGGGTCCACAGATACGCAGTATTTT. Translation gives CASRPTSGSTDTQYF.

V is TRBV9 and J is TRBJ2-1; 12 bases agree with TRBD1. CDR3 length: 15 amino acids. Trimming removed 0 bases from V and 10 bases from J; junction bases left unmatched: 5. The germline CDR1 and CDR2 sequences are SGDLS and YYNGEE. The CDR3 DNA reads as TGTGCCAGCAGCGTAGTGGGACAGGGGGCAGGCGAGCAGTTCTTC. This encodes CASSVVGQGAGEQFF.

The chain carries TRBV11-2 and TRBJ2-7; D uncertain. V lost 0 bases to trimming and J lost 7 bases, with 13 bases between them. The CDR3 runs to 14 residues. Germline values: CDR1 SGHAT, CDR2 FQNNGV. The DNA for the CDR3 is TGTGCCAGCAGCTTAGACTCCGTACTCCTGGAGCAGTACTTC. Amino acid sequence: CASSLDSVLLEQYF.

V gene TRBV4-2 combines with J gene TRBJ1-3; no clear D gene. Germline V gene sequence: CDR1 LGHNA, CDR2 YNFKEQ. Trimming stripped 6 bases from V and 2 bases from J, with 11 bases between. The CDR3 is 14 residues long. CDR3 amino acids: CASRPPRAGNTIYF. CDR3 nucleotide sequence: TGTGCCAGCAGGCCACCGAGGGCTGGAAACACCATATATTTT.

The chain is built from TRBV7-9 and TRBJ2-7, with 11 bases identical to TRBD2. J lost 7 bases, V lost 3 bases, and 8 bases had no gene match. The CDR3 is 15 amino acids. Germline loops: CDR1 SEHNR, CDR2 FQNEAQ (reference sequence). CDR3: CASSFQTSGTREQYF. CDR3 sequence (DNA): TGTGCCAGCAGCTTCCAGACTAGCGGGACACGGGAGCAGTACTTC.

The chain recombines TRBV28 with TRBJ2-4, with D tentatively TRBD1 (6 bases). From germline, CDR1 is MDHEN and CDR2 SYDVKM. Trimming shortened V by 4 bases and J by 2 bases, and 15 bases separated the two germline ends. The length of the CDR3 is 16 residues. CDR3 residues: CASSSSGGVTKNIQYF. The CDR3 DNA reads TGTGCCAGCAGTTCCAGTGGGGGCGTCACCAAAAACATTCAGTACTTC.

This clone was recorded only once. The V gene is TRBV5-4, the J gene TRBJ1-2, with TRBD1 matching over 10 bases. Germline V CDR1 and CDR2: SGHNT, YYREEE (reference sequence). V was pared by 3 bases and J by 2 bases, with 10 bases of the junction left unmatched. The CDR3 is made up of 17 amino acids. CDR3 nucleotide sequence: TGTGCCAGCAGCTCTAGACAGGGGGCCCCAAAGAACTATGGCTACACCTTC. This translates into CASSSRQGAPKNYGYTF.

This clone was counted once. The CDR3 spells CGSAVAGGRAGEQFF. The CDR3 coding sequence is TGTGGTTCGGCGGTAGCGGGAGGGCGGGCTGGTGAGCAGTTCTTC. V and J are TRBV19 and TRBJ2-1, with 11 positions matching TRBD2. This CDR3 has 15 residues. Germline V gene lookup returns CDR1 LNHDA and CDR2 SQIVND (reference sequence).

CDR3 in amino acids: CASIPISGRVVEQFF. The DNA of the CDR3 is TGTGCCAGCATCCCTATAAGCGGGAGGGTGGTTGAGCAGTTCTTC. The chain uses TRBV21-1 and TRBJ2-1; TRBD2, the table's D call, was not compared with the DNA. TRBV21-1 has pseudogene status. The CDR3 consists of 15 residues.

V is TRBV7-2 and J is TRBJ1-2, with D perhaps TRBD1 (5 bases). This CDR3 is 16 amino acids long. Germline CDR1 is SGHTA and CDR2 is FQGNSA. The V end lost 2 bases, the J end lost 8 bases, and 21 bases lay between the germline ends. CDR3 sequence: CASSLSFAGPTGGYTF. CDR3 nucleotides: TGTGCCAGCAGCTTAAGTTTTGCGGGGCCGACGGGGGGCTACACCTTC. The complete variable domain, with remaining parts taken from reference TRBV7-2 and TRBJ1-2, reads GAGVSQSPSNKVTEKGKDVELRCDPISGHTALYWYRQSLGQGLEFLIYFQGNSAPDKSGLPSDRFSAERTGGSVSTLTIQRTQQEDSAVYLCASSLSFAGPTGGYTFGSGTRLTVV.

This chain links TRBV20-1 with TRBJ1-2; D gene ambiguous. The length of the CDR3 is 11 residues. Trimming left V 6 bases short and J 3 bases short, with 8 bases between. CDR1 is DFQATT, CDR2 SNEGSKA, per germline (reference sequence). In DNA, the CDR3 is TGCAGTGCAGCACTTGACTATGGCTACACCTTC. The encoded protein is CSAALDYGYTF.